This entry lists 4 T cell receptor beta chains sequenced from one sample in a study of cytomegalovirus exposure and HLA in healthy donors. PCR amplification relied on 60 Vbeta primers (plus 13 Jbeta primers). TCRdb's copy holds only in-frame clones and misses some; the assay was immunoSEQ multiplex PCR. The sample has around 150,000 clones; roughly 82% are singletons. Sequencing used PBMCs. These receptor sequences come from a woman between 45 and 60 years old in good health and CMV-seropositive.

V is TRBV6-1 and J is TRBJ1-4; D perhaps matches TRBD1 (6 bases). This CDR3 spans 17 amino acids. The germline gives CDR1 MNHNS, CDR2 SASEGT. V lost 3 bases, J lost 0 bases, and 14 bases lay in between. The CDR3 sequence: CASSEYRVSATNEKLFF. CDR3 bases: TGTGCCAGCAGTGAGTACAGGGTCTCTGCAACTAATGAAAAACTGTTTTTT.

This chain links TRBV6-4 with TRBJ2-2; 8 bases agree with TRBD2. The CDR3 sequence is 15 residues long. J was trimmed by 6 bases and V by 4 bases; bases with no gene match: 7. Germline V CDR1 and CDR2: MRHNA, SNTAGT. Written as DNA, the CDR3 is TGTGCCAGCAGTGCCGGACTAGCTTTCTCCGGGGAGCTGTTTTTT. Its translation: CASSAGLAFSGELFF.

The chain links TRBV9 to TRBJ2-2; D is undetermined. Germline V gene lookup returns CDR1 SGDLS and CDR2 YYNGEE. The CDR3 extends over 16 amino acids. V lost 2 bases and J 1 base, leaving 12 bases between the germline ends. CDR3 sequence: CASSVEDGWNTGELFF. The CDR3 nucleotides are TGTGCCAGCAGCGTGGAAGACGGGTGGAACACCGGGGAGCTGTTTTTT.

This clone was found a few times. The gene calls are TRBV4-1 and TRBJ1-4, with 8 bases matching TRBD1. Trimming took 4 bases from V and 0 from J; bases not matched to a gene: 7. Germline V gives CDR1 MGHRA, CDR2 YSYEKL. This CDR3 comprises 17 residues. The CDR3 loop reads CASSRGQGVTTNEKLFF. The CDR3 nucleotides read TGCGCCAGCAGCCGCGGACAGGGAGTTACAACTAATGAAAAACTGTTTTTT.